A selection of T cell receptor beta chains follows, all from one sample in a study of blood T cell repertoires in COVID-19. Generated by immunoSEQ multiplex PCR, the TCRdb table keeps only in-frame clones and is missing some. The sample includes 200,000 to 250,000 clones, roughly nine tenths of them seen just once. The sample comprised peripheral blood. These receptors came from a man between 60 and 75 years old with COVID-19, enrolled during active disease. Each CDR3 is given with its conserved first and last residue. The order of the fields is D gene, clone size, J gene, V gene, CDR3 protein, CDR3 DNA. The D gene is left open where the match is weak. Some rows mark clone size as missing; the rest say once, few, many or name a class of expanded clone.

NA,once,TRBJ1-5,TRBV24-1,CATSDPTGDQPQHF,TGTGCCACCAGTGACCCGACAGGCGATCAGCCCCAGCATTTT
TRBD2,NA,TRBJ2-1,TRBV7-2,CASSLRTSGRANNEQFF,TGTGCCAGCAGCCTAAGGACTAGCGGGAGGGCGAACAATGAGCAGTTCTTC
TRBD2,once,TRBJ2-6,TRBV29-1,CSVSGGSGANVLTF,TGCAGCGTCAGCGGGGGGTCTGGGGCCAACGTCCTGACTTTC
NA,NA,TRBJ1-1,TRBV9,CASGAGYRNTEAFF,TGTGCCAGCGGGGCAGGGTATAGAAACACTGAAGCTTTCTTT
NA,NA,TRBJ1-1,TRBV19,CASSIVGGGTEAFF,TGTGCCAGTAGTATAGTTGGGGGAGGGACTGAAGCTTTCTTT
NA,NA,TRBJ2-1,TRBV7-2,CASSLGLAPPEQFF,TGTGCCAGCAGCTTAGGGCTAGCGCCCCCCGAGCAGTTCTTC
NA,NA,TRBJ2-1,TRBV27,CASRQGVYNEQFF,TGTGCCAGCAGACAGGGTGTTTACAATGAGCAGTTCTTC
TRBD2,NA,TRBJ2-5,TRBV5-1,CASSFSGGAGSETQYF,TGCGCCAGCAGCTTTAGCGGGGGGGCCGGGTCAGAGACCCAGTACTTC
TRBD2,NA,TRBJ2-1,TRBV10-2,CASSDPAGVSYNEQFF,TGCGCCAGCAGTGACCCAGCGGGAGTCTCCTACAATGAGCAGTTCTTC
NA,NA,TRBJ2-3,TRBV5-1,CASSESSTDTQYF,TGCGCCAGCAGTGAGAGTAGCACAGATACGCAGTATTTT
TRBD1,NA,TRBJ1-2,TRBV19,CASSIRQGGYGYTF,TGTGCCAGTAGTATCCGACAGGGGGGGTATGGCTACACCTTC
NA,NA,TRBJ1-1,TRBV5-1,CASSLQGPNTEAFF,TGCGCCAGCAGCTTGCAGGGGCCGAACACTGAAGCTTTCTTT
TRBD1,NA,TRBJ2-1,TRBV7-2,CASSLGTGQGVNEQFF,TGTGCCAGCAGCCTCGGGACGGGACAGGGGGTCAATGAGCAGTTCTTC
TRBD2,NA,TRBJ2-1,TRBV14,CASSQVAGGPFYEQFF,TGTGCCAGCAGCCAAGTTGCGGGAGGGCCCTTTTATGAGCAGTTCTTC
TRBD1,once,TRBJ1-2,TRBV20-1,CSASRVGKDRGRFGYGYTF,TGCAGTGCTAGTCGCGTGGGCAAGGACAGGGGGAGGTTTGGCTATGGCTACACCTTC
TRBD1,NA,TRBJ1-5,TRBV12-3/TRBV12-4,CASSFRDRGFQHF,TGTGCCAGCAGTTTCCGGGACAGGGGGTTCCAGCATTTT
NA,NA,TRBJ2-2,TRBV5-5,CASSLAPTSTGGELFF,TGTGCCAGCAGCTTGGCCCCTACCTCAACCGGCGGGGAGCTGTTTTTT
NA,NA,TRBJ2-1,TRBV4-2,CASSQDYLVASRVDEQFF,TGTGCCAGCAGCCAAGATTATTTAGTGGCTAGCCGGGTCGATGAGCAGTTCTTC
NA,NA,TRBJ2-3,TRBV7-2,CAIETGSDSTDTQYF,TGTGCCATCGAAACCGGTAGCGACAGCACAGATACGCAGTATTTT
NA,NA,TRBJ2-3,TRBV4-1,CASSQVSLVVTDTQYF,TGCGCCAGCAGCCAAGTGAGTCTAGTGGTCACAGATACGCAGTATTTT
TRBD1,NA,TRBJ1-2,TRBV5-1,CASSPGQGIVGYTF,TGCGCCAGCAGCCCCGGACAGGGGATCGTTGGCTACACCTTC
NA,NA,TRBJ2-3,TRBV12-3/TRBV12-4,CASSLPGTDTQYF,TGTGCCAGCAGTTTACCGGGCACAGATACGCAGTATTTT
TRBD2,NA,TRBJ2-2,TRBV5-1,CASSFGGSGTGELFF,TGCGCCAGCAGCTTCGGCGGGAGCGGGACCGGGGAGCTGTTTTTT
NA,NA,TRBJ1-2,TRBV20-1,CSAEGGARCTF,TGCAGTGCCGAAGGGGGGGCCCGCTGCACCTTC
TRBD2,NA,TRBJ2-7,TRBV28,CASISSWVAGDEQYF,TGTGCCAGCATCTCCTCGTGGGTAGCGGGAGACGAGCAGTACTTC
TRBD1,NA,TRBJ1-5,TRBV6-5,CASSYQTGVQPQHF,TGTGCCAGCAGTTACCAGACAGGGGTTCAGCCCCAGCATTTT
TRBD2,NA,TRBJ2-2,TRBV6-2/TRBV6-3,CASSRGGAGTISNTGELFF,TGTGCCAGCAGCCGCGGGGGAGCCGGGACTATTTCGAACACCGGGGAGCTGTTTTTT
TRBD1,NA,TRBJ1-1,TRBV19,CASVRQGKFTEAFF,TGTGCCAGCGTTAGACAGGGTAAGTTCACTGAAGCTTTCTTT
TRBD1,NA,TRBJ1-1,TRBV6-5,CASSSDRARAFF,TGTGCCAGCAGTTCCGACAGGGCGAGAGCTTTCTTT
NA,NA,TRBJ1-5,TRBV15,CATSRVGSEGGLGNQPQHF,TGTGCCACCAGCAGAGTTGGATCTGAGGGCGGCCTGGGCAATCAGCCCCAGCATTTT
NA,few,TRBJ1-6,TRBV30,CAWSWRWPGNNSPLHF,TGTGCCTGGAGTTGGCGATGGCCAGGGAACAATTCACCCCTCCACTTT
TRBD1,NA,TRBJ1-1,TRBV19,CASSPNRGPGAFF,TGTGCCAGTAGTCCAAACAGGGGGCCGGGAGCTTTCTTT
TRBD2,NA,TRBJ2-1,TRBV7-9,CASTQRGGSPPNEQFF,TGTGCCAGCACCCAACGGGGCGGGAGCCCCCCCAATGAGCAGTTCTTC
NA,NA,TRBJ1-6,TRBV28,CASSTVISALHF,TGTGCCAGCAGTACAGTGATCTCAGCCCTCCACTTT
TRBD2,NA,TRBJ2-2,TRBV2,CASSQGLAGGNTGELFF,TGTGCCAGCAGCCAAGGACTAGCGGGAGGGAACACCGGGGAGCTGTTTTTT
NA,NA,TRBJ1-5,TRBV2,CASRVQGINQPQHF,TGTGCCAGCAGAGTGCAGGGGATCAATCAGCCCCAGCATTTT
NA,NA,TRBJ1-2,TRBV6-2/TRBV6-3,CASSYPLRQRYDGYTF,TGTGCCAGCAGTTACCCTTTACGACAAAGGTATGATGGCTACACCTTC
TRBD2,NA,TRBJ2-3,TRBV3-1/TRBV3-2,CASSQVPRLAGVTDTQYF,TGTGCCAGCAGCCAAGTCCCGCGACTAGCGGGGGTCACAGATACGCAGTATTTT
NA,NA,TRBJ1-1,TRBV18,CASSLGTVNTEAFF,TGTGCCAGCTCACTCGGGACTGTGAACACTGAAGCTTTCTTT
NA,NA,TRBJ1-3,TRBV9,CASSVGRGSGNTIYF,TGTGCCAGCAGCGTAGGAAGGGGCTCTGGAAACACCATATATTTT
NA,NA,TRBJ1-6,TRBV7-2,CASSLVVGANNSPLHF,TGTGCCAGCAGCTTAGTGGTAGGGGCTAATAATTCACCCCTCCACTTT
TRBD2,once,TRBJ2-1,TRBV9,CASSPGAGGPSYNEQFF,TGTGCCAGCAGCCCCGGGGCGGGAGGGCCGTCCTACAATGAGCAGTTCTTC
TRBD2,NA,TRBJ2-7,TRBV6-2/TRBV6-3,CASSPPTSAPYEQYF,TGTGCCAGCAGCCCGCCGACTAGCGCCCCCTACGAGCAGTACTTC
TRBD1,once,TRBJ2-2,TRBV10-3,CAIRGGQGETGELFF,TGTGCCATCAGGGGAGGACAGGGAGAAACCGGGGAGCTGTTTTTT
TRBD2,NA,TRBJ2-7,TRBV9,CASSVGGLADYYEQYF,TGTGCCAGCAGCGTAGGGGGACTAGCGGATTACTACGAGCAGTACTTC
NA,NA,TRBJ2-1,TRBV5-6,CASSWGDVQFF,TGTGCCAGCAGCTGGGGGGATGTGCAGTTCTTC
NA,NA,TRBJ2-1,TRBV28,CASSFLGRGSYNEQFF,TGTGCCAGCAGTTTTCTTGGGAGAGGTTCCTACAATGAGCAGTTCTTC
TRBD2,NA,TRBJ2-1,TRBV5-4,CASSLGGTSGTNEQFF,TGTGCCAGCAGCTTGGGCGGGACTAGCGGAACCAATGAGCAGTTCTTC
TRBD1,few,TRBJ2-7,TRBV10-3,CAIQGTGGYEQYF,TGTGCCATCCAGGGGACAGGGGGATACGAGCAGTACTTC
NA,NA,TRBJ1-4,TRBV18,CASSPSLEATNEKLFF,TGTGCCAGCTCCCCGTCCCTGGAGGCAACTAATGAAAAACTGTTTTTT
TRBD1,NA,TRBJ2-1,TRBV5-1,CATSKQGQEGDEQFF,TGCGCCACCTCAAAGCAGGGACAGGAGGGTGATGAGCAGTTCTTC
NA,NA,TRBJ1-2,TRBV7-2,CASSFEPGKGYTF,TGTGCCAGCAGCTTTGAGCCAGGGAAAGGCTACACCTTC
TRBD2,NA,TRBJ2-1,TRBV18,CASSPQPSGRGYNEQFF,TGTGCCAGCTCACCGCAGCCTAGCGGGAGAGGGTACAATGAGCAGTTCTTC
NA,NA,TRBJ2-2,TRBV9,CASSVLVGEAGELFF,TGTGCCAGCAGCGTATTGGTGGGAGAGGCCGGGGAGCTGTTTTTT
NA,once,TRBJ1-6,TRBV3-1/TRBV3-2,CASSPARGSPLHF,TGTGCCAGCAGCCCAGCCAGGGGCTCACCCCTCCACTTT